The subject of this entry is one T cell receptor (beta chain). Its antigen remains unidentified. Base qualities are not provided; no much larger clone lies one nucleotide away. There are 14 amino acids in the CDR3, from cysteine to phenylalanine inclusive. The sequence is cut down to CDR3 DNA, 42 bases in frame from base 1. After removal of 0 bases from V and 5 bases from J, the junction retains 3 bases not matched to a gene. CDR1 and CDR2, per the germline V gene, are LGHNA and YSLEER. The library was produced with the immunoSEQ multiplex PCR assay. TCRdb's version of the immuneACCESS table is confined to in-frame rearrangements and falls short of the full clone set. An unresolved V gene accounts for under half of the shortfall where checked; the remainder is of unknown origin. For this sample there are 68,000 or so clones; approximately 93% appear just once. Roughly 4.7% of the sample rests with the top ten.

The sample belongs to a study of technical replicates of blood from a handful of donors (dated by TCRdb to about 2017). This chain joins TRBV4-3 to TRBJ1-2, with 7 bases matching TRBD1. The sample consisted of PBMCs. The receptor's source is a human donor in good health. Some clones in this sample may be carry-over from other donors' samples. CDR3 protein: CASSQDRGKYGYTF. The sequence in DNA is TGCGCCAGCAGCCAAGACAGGGGGAAATATGGCTACACCTTC.